Here is one TCR beta chain with its context. In the original processing: Reference gene primer amplification gave nucleated cell count estimates. Libraries were prepared by immunoSEQ multiplex PCR; TCRdb keeps only in-frame clonotypes and omits some of them. The D gene and trimming were derived from the DNA, and the V and J assignments and clone size from that table. The repertoire holds about 64,000 clones, with 88% as singletons. Germline V gives CDR1 SGHTA, CDR2 FQGNSA. The germline V and J ends were trimmed by 5 bases and 2 bases, with 4 bases remaining between them. The CDR3 extends over 12 amino acids. These data are taken from a study of blood T cell repertoires in COVID-19. Across the study: Specimens from acute and convalescent COVID-19 originated in the United States, Italy and Spain. The cDNA or gDNA used as material had been derived from T cells, B-cell-depleted T cells, or PBMCs.

Sequencing used peripheral blood. The chain couples TRBV7-2 to TRBJ1-3; D unresolved. The clonotype was recovered from a man aged 70-80 years with acute or convalescent COVID-19. DNA for the CDR3: TGTGCCAGCAGCAACACTGGAAACACCATATATTTT. Residues: CASSNTGNTIYF.